The sequence of this T cell receptor beta chain was determined in a study of blood T cell repertoires in COVID-19. In the study overall: There were acute and convalescent COVID-19 samples, and they came from the United States, Italy and Spain. Nucleic acid was either cDNA or gDNA, and it came from T cells, B-cell-depleted T cells, or PBMCs.

In the source study's methods: Estimated nucleated cell counts came from reference gene primer amplification. Only in-frame clones appear in the TCRdb table, and some are missing; sequencing was by immunoSEQ multiplex PCR. From that table come the V and J calls and clone size; the DNA was used to work out D and trimming. The sample shows about 400,000 clones, roughly 90% of them seen only once. Germline-derived CDR1 and CDR2 are PRHDT and FYEKMQ (reference sequence). The CDR3 contains 14 residues. The V gene lost 6 bases and the J gene lost 6 bases, with 18 bases spanning the gap. Sequencing was performed on peripheral blood. V and J are TRBV13 and TRBJ2-7; unclear D gene. The TCR originated in a man aged 35 to 55 with acute or convalescent COVID-19. CDR3 amino acids: CASSSTPSSGEQYF. CDR3 coding DNA: TGTGCCAGCAGTTCTACTCCGAGTTCTGGCGAGCAGTACTTC.